Reported below is one T cell receptor beta chain. Its antigen is unknown. The data are from a study of beta chain features in type 1 diabetes. Study results and limitations: For patients, the naive, central memory and Treg TCRB repertoires appeared more alike than for healthy donors. Moderately but significantly shorter TCRB CDR3s were found in Type 1 diabetes patients in all four CD4+ subsets. Type 1 diabetes patients had fewer VDJ junction insertions and more deletions. A potential PCR bias toward shorter templates would be equal in patient and control samples.

The CDR3 has 12 amino acids. Germline CDR1 MNHNY, CDR2 SVGAGI (reference sequence). V dropped 5 bases and J dropped 3 bases, with 8 bases sitting between them. As every portion of the isolated RNA was reverse transcribed, the sequencing read expressed TCRB transcripts. Libraries were prepared by immunoSEQ multiplex PCR; TCRdb keeps only in-frame clonotypes and omits some of them. The data contain about 28,000 clones, 65% of them seen just once; the ten biggest clones take up 2% to 2.5%. Sample: Tregs from blood. The chain combines TRBV6-6 with TRBJ2-7; tentatively, D is TRBD1 (6 bases). The TCR originated in a woman aged 25 to 39 with type 1 diabetes. The CDR3 spells CASSPGVYEQYF. The CDR3 DNA is TGTGCCAGCAGTCCAGGGGTCTACGAGCAGTACTTC.